Below, 6 T cell receptor beta chains from the same sample are listed, as sequenced in a study of beta chain features in type 1 diabetes. Expressed TCRB transcripts were sequenced, since all the RNA that had been isolated was reverse transcribed. The method was immunoSEQ multiplex PCR; TCRdb's version includes in-frame clones alone and lacks a portion of them. Found here are around 430,000 clones, 30% of them singletons; the top ten hold around 0.065%. The sample was naive CD4+ T cells from blood. Receptors originate from a man aged 18 to 29 in good health.

This clone was seen just once. This chain joins TRBV4-1 and TRBJ1-1; no firm D call. V was pared by 0 bases and J by 3 bases, with 14 bases between. The CDR3 consists of 16 residues. From germline, CDR1 is MGHRA and CDR2 YSYEKL. The CDR3 loop reads CASSQDIGPSYTEAFF. CDR3 nucleotide sequence: TGCGCCAGCAGCCAAGATATTGGCCCATCGTACACTGAAGCTTTCTTT.

The chain combines TRBV7-9 with TRBJ1-2; D perhaps matches TRBD1 (5 bases). The germline gives CDR1 SEHNR, CDR2 FQNEAQ (reference sequence). The V end lost 1 base, the J end lost 2 bases, and 20 bases lay between the germline ends. The CDR3 spans 18 residues. The CDR3 nucleotides are TGTGCCAGCAGCTTAGTCTGGGACCTACTACCTGGCAACTATGGCTACACCTTC. Its protein product is CASSLVWDLLPGNYGYTF.

The V and J genes are TRBV6-5 and TRBJ2-1; TRBD1 matches 11 bases. With V trimmed by 0 bases and J by 13 bases, 11 bases remained unmatched. The CDR3 covers 16 residues. Germline-derived CDR1 and CDR2 are MNHEY and SVGAGI. DNA of the CDR3: TGTGCCAGCAGTTACTCGCGGACAGGGGGCGGTGCGCACCAGTTCTTC. Encoded protein: CASSYSRTGGGAHQFF.

This chain joins TRBV4-1 and TRBJ2-1, with 15 bases fitting TRBD2. The ends lost 0 bases at V and 1 base at J; junction bases unmatched: 7. Germline CDR1 MGHRA, CDR2 YSYEKL. The CDR3 runs 20 residues. The CDR3 here is CASSQDRTSGRAFSYNEQFF. The CDR3 bases are TGCGCCAGCAGCCAAGACCGGACTAGCGGGAGGGCCTTTTCCTACAATGAGCAGTTCTTC.

This clone was picked up a small number of times. V usage is TRBV30 and J usage is TRBJ1-1; no reliable D call. V lost 0 bases, J lost 5 bases, and 13 bases lay in between. The CDR3 consists of 14 residues. The germline V gene has CDR1 GTSNPN and CDR2 SVGIG (reference sequence). CDR3 protein: CAWSVVFLATEAFF. The CDR3 DNA reads TGTGCCTGGAGTGTTGTCTTCCTAGCGACTGAAGCTTTCTTT.

This clone occurred a few times. The rearrangement joins TRBV4-2 to TRBJ2-1; 13 positions match TRBD2. The trim removed 4 bases at V and 8 bases at J, leaving 8 bases unmatched. Germline CDR1 is LGHNA and CDR2 is YNFKEQ. The length of the CDR3 is 16 residues. CDR3 sequence (DNA): TGTGCCAGCAGCCCCTGGACTAGCGGGAGCGGGGATGAGCAGTTCTTC. This encodes CASSPWTSGSGDEQFF.